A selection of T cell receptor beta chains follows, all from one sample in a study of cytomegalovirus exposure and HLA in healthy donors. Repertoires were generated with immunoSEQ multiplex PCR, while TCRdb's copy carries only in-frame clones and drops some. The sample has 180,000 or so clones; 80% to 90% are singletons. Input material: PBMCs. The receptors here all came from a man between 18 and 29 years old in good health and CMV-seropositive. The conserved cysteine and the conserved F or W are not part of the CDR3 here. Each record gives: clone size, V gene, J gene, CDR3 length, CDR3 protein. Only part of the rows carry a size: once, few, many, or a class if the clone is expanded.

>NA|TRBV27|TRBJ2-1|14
ASSGLGLADLDEQF
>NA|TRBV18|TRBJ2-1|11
ASSPWDSNEQF
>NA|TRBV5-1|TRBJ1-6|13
ASSLAGGERSPLH
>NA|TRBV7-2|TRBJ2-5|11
ASSLALQETQY
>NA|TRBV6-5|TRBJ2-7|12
ASSYRGHLVEQY
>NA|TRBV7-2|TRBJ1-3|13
ASSLDGLSGNTIY
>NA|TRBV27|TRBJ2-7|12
ASSGQGGSYEQY
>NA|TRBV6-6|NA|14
ASNYRTGDSSYEQY
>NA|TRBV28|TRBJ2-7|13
ASRTPGQGFHEQY
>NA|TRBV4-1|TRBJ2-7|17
ASSRESPRYSGNAYEQY
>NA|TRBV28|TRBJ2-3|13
ASSPPDRLTDTQY
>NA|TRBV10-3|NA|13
AISESGQLAYEQY
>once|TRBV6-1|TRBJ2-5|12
ASSLTGFQETQY
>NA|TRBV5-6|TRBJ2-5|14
ASSFGASANQETQY
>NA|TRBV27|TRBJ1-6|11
ASSLRSRGPLH
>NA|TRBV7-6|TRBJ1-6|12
ASSLTEYNSPLH
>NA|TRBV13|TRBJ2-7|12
ASSQTSVSYEQY
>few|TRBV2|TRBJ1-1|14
ASSESPLSRNTEAF
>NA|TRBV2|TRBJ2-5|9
ASSDVETQY
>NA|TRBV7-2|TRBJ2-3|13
ASSTRGASTDTQY
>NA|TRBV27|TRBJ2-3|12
ASSRLTGTDTQY